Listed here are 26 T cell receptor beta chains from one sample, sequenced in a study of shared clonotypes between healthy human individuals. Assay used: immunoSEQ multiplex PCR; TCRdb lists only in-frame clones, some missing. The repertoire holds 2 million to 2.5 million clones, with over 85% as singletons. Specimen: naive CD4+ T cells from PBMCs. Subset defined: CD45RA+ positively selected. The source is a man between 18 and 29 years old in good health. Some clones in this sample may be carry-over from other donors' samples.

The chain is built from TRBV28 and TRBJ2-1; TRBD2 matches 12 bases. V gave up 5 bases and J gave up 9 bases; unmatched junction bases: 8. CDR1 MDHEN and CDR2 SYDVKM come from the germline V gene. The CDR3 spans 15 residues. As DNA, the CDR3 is TGTGCCAGCAGTCTGACTAGCGGGAGAATCGGTGAGCAGTTCTTC. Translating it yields CASSLTSGRIGEQFF.

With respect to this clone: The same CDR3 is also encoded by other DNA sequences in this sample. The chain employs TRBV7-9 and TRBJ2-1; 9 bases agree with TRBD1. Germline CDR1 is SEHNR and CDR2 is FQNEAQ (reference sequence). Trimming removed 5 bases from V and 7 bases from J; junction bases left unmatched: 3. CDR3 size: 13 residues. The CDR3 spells CASSPTGGNEQFF. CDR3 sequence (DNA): TGTGCCAGCAGCCCGACAGGGGGAAATGAGCAGTTCTTC.

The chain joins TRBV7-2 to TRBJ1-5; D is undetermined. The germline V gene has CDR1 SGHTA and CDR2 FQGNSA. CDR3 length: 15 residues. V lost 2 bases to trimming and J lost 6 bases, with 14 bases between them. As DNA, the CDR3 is TGTGCCAGCAGCTTATCGGCCTGGGGTTCTCAGCCCCAGCATTTT. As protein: CASSLSAWGSQPQHF.

CDR3 bases: TGTGCCAGTGGACAGGGTAGTGATCAGCCCCAGCATTTT. Protein product: CASGQGSDQPQHF. The chain links TRBV25-1 to TRBJ1-5; 8 positions match TRBD1. This CDR3 has 13 amino acids. Germline V lookup: CDR1 MGHDK, CDR2 SYGVNS. V shed 9 bases and J 5 bases; nucleotides not matched to a gene: 6.

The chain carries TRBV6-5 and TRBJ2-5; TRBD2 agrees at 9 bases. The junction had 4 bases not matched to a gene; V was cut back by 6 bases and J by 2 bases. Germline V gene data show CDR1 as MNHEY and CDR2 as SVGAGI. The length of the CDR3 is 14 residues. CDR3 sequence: CASRAAGGQETQYF. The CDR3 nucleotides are TGTGCCAGCAGAGCGGCGGGAGGGCAAGAGACCCAGTACTTC.

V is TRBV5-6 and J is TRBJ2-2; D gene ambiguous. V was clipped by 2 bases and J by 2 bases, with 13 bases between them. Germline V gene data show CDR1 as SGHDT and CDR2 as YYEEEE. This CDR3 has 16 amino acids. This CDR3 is CASSFGSKANTGELFF. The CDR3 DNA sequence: TGTGCCAGCAGCTTCGGATCGAAGGCTAACACCGGGGAGCTGTTTTTT. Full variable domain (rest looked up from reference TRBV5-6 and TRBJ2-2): DAGVTQSPTHLIKTRGQQVTLRCSPKSGHDTVSWYQQALGQGPQFIFQYYEEEERQRGNFPDRFSGHQFPNYSSELNVNALLLGDSALYLCASSFGSKANTGELFFGEGSRLTVL.

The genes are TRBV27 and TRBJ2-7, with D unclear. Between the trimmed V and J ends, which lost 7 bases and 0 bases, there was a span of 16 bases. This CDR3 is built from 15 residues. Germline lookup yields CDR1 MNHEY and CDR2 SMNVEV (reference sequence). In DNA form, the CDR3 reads TGTGCCAGCAACCCCCCTGGGGTCAGCTCCTACGAGCAGTACTTC. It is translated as CASNPPGVSSYEQYF.

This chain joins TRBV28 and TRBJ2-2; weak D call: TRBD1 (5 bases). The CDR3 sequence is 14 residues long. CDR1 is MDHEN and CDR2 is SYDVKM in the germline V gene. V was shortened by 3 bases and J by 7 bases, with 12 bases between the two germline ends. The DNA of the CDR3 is TGTGCCAGCAGTTTCAGGGTGCCGAACGGGGAGCTGTTTTTT. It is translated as CASSFRVPNGELFF. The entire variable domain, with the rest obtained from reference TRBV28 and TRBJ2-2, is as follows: DVKVTQSSRYLVKRTGEKVFLECVQDMDHENMFWYRQDPGLGLRLIYFSYDVKMKEKGDIPEGYSVSREKKERFSLILESASTNQTSMYLCASSFRVPNGELFFGEGSRLTVL.

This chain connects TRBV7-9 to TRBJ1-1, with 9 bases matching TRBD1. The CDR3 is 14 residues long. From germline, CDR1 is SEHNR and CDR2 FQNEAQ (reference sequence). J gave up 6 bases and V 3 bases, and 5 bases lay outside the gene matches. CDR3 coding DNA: TGTGCCAGCAGCTTCCAGACAGGGGGGGCTGAAGCTTTCTTT. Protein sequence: CASSFQTGGAEAFF.

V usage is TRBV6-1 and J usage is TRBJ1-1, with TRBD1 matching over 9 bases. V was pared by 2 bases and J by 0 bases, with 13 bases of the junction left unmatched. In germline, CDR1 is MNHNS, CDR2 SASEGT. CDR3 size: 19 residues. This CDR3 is CASSESVGTGRVLNTEAFF. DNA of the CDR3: TGTGCCAGCAGTGAAAGTGTCGGGACAGGGAGGGTTTTGAACACTGAAGCTTTCTTT.

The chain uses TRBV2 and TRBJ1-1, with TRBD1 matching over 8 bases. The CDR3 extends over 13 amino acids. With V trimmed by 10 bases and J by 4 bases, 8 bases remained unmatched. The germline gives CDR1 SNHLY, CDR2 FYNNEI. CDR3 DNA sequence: TGTGCCACATTTGGACAGGGCGCCACTGAAGCTTTCTTT. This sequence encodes CATFGQGATEAFF.

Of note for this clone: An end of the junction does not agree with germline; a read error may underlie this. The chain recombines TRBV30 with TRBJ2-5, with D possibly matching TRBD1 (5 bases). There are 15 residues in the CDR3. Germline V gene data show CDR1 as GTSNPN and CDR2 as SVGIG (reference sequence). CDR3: CAWSVSRAHQGTQYF. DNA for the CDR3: TGTGCCTGGAGTGTATCCAGGGCCCACCAAGGGACCCAGTACTTC. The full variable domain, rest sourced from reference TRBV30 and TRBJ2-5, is SQTIHQWPATLVQPVGSPLSLECTVEGTSNPNLYWYRQAAGRGLQLLFYSVGIGQISSEVPQNLSASRPQDRQFILSSKKLLLSDSGFYLCAWSVSRAHQGTQYFGPGTRLLVL.

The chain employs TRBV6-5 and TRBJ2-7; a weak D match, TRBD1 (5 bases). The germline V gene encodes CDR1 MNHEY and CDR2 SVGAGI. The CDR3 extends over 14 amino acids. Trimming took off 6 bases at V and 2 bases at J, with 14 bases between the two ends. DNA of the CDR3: TGTGCCAGCAGCCTCCAAGGGGTCCCCTACGAGCAGTACTTC. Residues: CASSLQGVPYEQYF.

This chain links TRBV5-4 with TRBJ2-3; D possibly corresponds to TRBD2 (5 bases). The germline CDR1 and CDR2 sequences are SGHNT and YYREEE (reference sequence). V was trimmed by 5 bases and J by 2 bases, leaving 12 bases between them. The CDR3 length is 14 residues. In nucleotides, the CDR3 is TGTGCCAGCAGACAGCGGCCCCTCACAGATACGCAGTATTTT. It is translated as CASRQRPLTDTQYF.

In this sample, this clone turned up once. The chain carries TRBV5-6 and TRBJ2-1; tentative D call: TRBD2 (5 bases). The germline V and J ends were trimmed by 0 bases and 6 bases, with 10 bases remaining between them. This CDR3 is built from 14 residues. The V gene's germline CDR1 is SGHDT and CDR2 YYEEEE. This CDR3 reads CASSLGGFGNEQFF. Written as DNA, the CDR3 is TGTGCCAGCAGCTTGGGAGGGTTCGGCAATGAGCAGTTCTTC.

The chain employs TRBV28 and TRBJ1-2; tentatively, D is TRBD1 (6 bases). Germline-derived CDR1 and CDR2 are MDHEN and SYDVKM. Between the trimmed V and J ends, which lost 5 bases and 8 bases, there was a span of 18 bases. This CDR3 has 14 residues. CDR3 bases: TGTGCCAGCAGTCCATACAGGGTATTCGGGGGCTACACCTTC. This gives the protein CASSPYRVFGGYTF.

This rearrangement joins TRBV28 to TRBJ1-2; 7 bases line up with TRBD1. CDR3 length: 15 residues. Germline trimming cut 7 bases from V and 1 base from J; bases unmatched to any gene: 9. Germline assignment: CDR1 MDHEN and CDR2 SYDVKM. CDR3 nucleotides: TGTGCCAGCAACGTAGGGGGCGACAGTAACTATGGCTACACCTTC. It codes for CASNVGGDSNYGYTF.

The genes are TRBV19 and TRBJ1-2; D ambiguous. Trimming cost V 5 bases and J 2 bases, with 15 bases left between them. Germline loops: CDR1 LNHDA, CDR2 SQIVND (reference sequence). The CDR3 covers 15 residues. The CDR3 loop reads CASSPPAGINYGYTF. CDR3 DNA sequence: TGTGCCAGTAGTCCCCCCGCGGGTATCAACTATGGCTACACCTTC.

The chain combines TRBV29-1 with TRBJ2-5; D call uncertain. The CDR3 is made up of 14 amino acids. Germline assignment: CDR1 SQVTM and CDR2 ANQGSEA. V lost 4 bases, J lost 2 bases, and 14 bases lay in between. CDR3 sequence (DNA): TGCAGCGTTGTCGGTCGGTTTAGGCAAGAGACCCAGTACTTC. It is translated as CSVVGRFRQETQYF.

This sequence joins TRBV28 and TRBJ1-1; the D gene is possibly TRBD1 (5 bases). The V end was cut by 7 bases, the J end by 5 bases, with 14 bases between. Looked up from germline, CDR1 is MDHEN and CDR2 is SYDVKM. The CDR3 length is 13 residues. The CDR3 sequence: CASTSRDVTEAFF. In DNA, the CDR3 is TGTGCCAGCACCTCCCGGGACGTGACTGAAGCTTTCTTT.

The CDR3 reads CASSVSGPSTDTQYF. CDR3 nucleotides: TGTGCCAGCAGCGTTAGCGGGCCTAGCACAGATACGCAGTATTTT. V usage is TRBV7-9 and J usage is TRBJ2-3; 7 nucleotides match TRBD2. Looked up from germline, CDR1 is SEHNR and CDR2 is FQNEAQ (reference sequence). The CDR3 sequence is 15 residues long. J gave up 0 bases and V 5 bases, and 5 bases lay outside the gene matches.

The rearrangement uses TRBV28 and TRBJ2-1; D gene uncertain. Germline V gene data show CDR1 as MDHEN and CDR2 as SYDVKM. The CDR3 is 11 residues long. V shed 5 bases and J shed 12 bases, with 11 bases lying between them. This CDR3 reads CASSLLSVQFF. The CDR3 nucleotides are TGTGCCAGCAGTCTATTGTCAGTGCAGTTCTTC.

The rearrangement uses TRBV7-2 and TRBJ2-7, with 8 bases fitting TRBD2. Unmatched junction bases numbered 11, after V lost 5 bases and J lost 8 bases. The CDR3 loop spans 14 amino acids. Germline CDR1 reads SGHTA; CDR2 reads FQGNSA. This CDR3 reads CASSLGRGPPKQYF. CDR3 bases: TGTGCCAGCAGCCTCGGGAGGGGTCCTCCGAAGCAGTACTTC.

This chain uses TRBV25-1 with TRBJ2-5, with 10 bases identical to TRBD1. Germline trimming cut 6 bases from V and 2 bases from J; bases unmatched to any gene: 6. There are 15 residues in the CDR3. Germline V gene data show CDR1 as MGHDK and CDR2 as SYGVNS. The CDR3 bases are TGTGCCAGCAGCCCGGGACAGGGGCATCAAGAGACCCAGTACTTC. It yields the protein CASSPGQGHQETQYF.

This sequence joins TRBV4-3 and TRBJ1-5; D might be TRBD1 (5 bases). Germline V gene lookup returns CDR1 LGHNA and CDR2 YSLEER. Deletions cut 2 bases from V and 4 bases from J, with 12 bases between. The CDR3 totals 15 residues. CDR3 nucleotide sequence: TGCGCCAGCAGCCAAAGCGGGACGGGAAATCAGCCCCAGCATTTT. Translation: CASSQSGTGNQPQHF.

The CDR3 is CASSRLPGLAEEQYF. CDR3 bases: TGTGCCAGCAGCCGACTACCGGGACTAGCGGAGGAGCAGTACTTC. J is TRBJ2-7 and V is TRBV7-2, with 11 bases lining up with TRBD2. The CDR3 contains 15 residues. The J segment lost 7 bases and the V segment lost 5 bases, leaving 10 bases of the junction unmatched. In germline, CDR1 is SGHTA, CDR2 FQGNSA.